Below, 5 T cell receptor beta chains from the same sample are listed, as sequenced in a study of T cell changes during pregnancy in multiple sclerosis (dated by TCRdb to the late 2010s). The library was produced with the immunoSEQ multiplex PCR assay. Imported from immuneACCESS, the table was reduced by TCRdb to in-frame sequences with V and J called. These copies leave out some clones; in studies compared against another copy, an unresolved V gene accounts for under half, and the cause of the remainder is not known. Across this sample there are about 87,000 clones, with 85% to 95% seen only once. The ten biggest clones cover around 1.4% of the sample. Sequenced here: peripheral blood, sampled in the third trimester of pregnancy. Receptors were obtained from a female donor in good health, enrolled as a control in a pregnancy study.

This clone was observed a single time. This chain joins TRBV27 and TRBJ2-7; 10 nucleotides match TRBD1. This CDR3 has 17 residues. Unmatched junction bases numbered 7, after V lost 2 bases and J lost 0 bases. Germline V gene lookup returns CDR1 MNHEY and CDR2 SMNVEV (reference sequence). The CDR3 here is CASSLTIRTGGSYEQYF. As DNA, the CDR3 is TGTGCCAGCAGTTTAACCATCCGGACAGGGGGCTCCTACGAGCAGTACTTC.

This sequence joins TRBV19 and TRBJ1-5; D call uncertain. The CDR3 extends over 13 amino acids. Germline V gives CDR1 LNHDA, CDR2 SQIVND (reference sequence). V lost 4 bases and J 3 bases, leaving 7 bases between the germline ends. For the CDR3, the DNA is TGTGCCAGTAGTAGGCAGAACAATCAGCCCCAGCATTTT. Encoded protein: CASSRQNNQPQHF.

The genes are TRBV27 and TRBJ2-7; D perhaps matches TRBD2 (6 bases). V lost 2 bases to trimming and J lost 2 bases, with 19 bases between them. CDR1 is MNHEY, CDR2 SMNVEV, per germline (reference sequence). CDR3 size: 17 residues. The CDR3 DNA reads as TGTGCCAGCAGTTTAGAAGGGTTGGGACTTCCCGCCTACGAGCAGTACTTC. Translating gives CASSLEGLGLPAYEQYF.

V usage is TRBV10-2 and J usage is TRBJ2-7, with D tentatively TRBD2 (5 bases). Germline values: CDR1 WSHSY, CDR2 SAAADI. This CDR3 has 15 residues. V was trimmed by 2 bases and J by 4 bases, leaving 15 bases between them. The CDR3 nucleotides read TGCGCCAGCAGTGAGGATAGCGTCGGATCTTACGAGCAGTACTTC. This encodes CASSEDSVGSYEQYF.

V usage is TRBV27 and J usage is TRBJ2-2; 9 bases map to TRBD1. Trimming took 6 bases from V and 3 from J; bases not matched to a gene: 2. The germline V gene encodes CDR1 MNHEY and CDR2 SMNVEV (reference sequence). The CDR3 loop spans 14 amino acids. This chain's CDR3 is CASSWDRDTGELFF. In nucleotides, the CDR3 is TGTGCCAGCAGCTGGGACAGGGACACCGGGGAGCTGTTTTTT.